Many counts were recorded for the clone carrying this T cell receptor (beta chain). RNA transcripts yielded amplified TCR beta CDR3 regions. Using the HTBI primer set, a first-round RT-PCR was run on the TCR CDR3. Using its own MiXCR run on the multiplex PCR reads, TCRdb lists one record per CDR3 protein. Altogether about 480,000 distinct CDR3 sequences are present, approximately 25% being singletons, with the ten largest covering approximately 10%. This sample is drawn from a study of T cells in Graves' hyperthyroidism and ophthalmopathy. The CDR3 has 11 residues. The ends were cut back, 9 bases at V and 3 bases at J, with 9 bases in the middle. Looked up from germline, CDR1 is SNHLY and CDR2 is FYNNEI.

The TCR was taken from a woman in her thirties with Graves' ophthalmopathy. The gene calls are TRBV2 and TRBJ2-7, with unresolved D. Sequenced input: blood. The CDR3 DNA is TGTGCCAGTAGACTTCACTACGAGCAGTACTTC. Protein product: CASRLHYEQYF. The entire variable domain, with the rest obtained from reference TRBV2 and TRBJ2-7, is as follows: EPEVTQTPSHQVTQMGQEVILRCVPISNHLYFYWYRQILGQKVEFLVSFYNNEISEKSEIFDDQFSVERPDGSNFTLKIRSTKLEDSAMYFCASRLHYEQYFGPGTRLTVT.